This is a list of T cell receptor beta chains from one sample in a study of shared clonotypes between healthy human individuals. Profiled with immunoSEQ multiplex PCR; TCRdb holds only in-frame clones, not every one. The profile shows about 2 million clones, about 95% of them singletons. Sequencing input: naive CD8+ T cells sorted from blood. The origin of the receptors is a man aged 18 to 35 in good health. The CDR3 runs from the conserved cysteine through the conserved F or W. Fields, in order: J gene, clone size, V gene, D gene, CDR3 DNA, CDR3 protein. A D gene is named only where the DNA matches it firmly. Clone sizes are given selectively: once, few, many, or a class where the clone is expanded.

j_call: TRBJ2-5
clone_size: -
v_call: TRBV7-8
d_call: -
cdr3_nt: TGTGCCAGCAGCCCCTTTAGGACCCAAGAGACCCAGTACTTC
cdr3_aa: CASSPFRTQETQYF

j_call: TRBJ1-4
clone_size: -
v_call: TRBV27
d_call: -
cdr3_nt: TGTGCCAGCAGTTTATTCGCGGGACATTCAAATGAAAAACTGTTTTTT
cdr3_aa: CASSLFAGHSNEKLFF

j_call: TRBJ2-3
clone_size: -
v_call: TRBV6-1
d_call: -
cdr3_nt: TGTGCCAGCAGTGAACTAGACTCGGGCACAGATACGCAGTATTTT
cdr3_aa: CASSELDSGTDTQYF

j_call: TRBJ2-1
clone_size: -
v_call: TRBV6-6
d_call: -
cdr3_nt: TGTGCCAGCAGTTACCAGTACAATGAGCAGTTCTTC
cdr3_aa: CASSYQYNEQFF

j_call: TRBJ1-1
clone_size: -
v_call: TRBV10-3
d_call: -
cdr3_nt: TGTGCCATCAGTGACCCTTTCGACAGTGAGACTGAAGCTTTCTTT
cdr3_aa: CAISDPFDSETEAFF

j_call: TRBJ1-1
clone_size: -
v_call: TRBV19
d_call: -
cdr3_nt: TGTGCCAGTAGTATAGTTCCCCAGGGGAACACTGAAGCTTTCTTT
cdr3_aa: CASSIVPQGNTEAFF

j_call: TRBJ2-7
clone_size: -
v_call: TRBV11-2
d_call: -
cdr3_nt: TGTGCCAGCAGCTTAGTGGCGGGAACTTTCTACGAGCAGTACTTC
cdr3_aa: CASSLVAGTFYEQYF

j_call: TRBJ2-5
clone_size: once
v_call: TRBV2
d_call: -
cdr3_nt: TGTGCCAGCAGCCCAGAGGGGGTTGTGGCCCAAGAGACCCAGTACTTC
cdr3_aa: CASSPEGVVAQETQYF

j_call: TRBJ2-6
clone_size: -
v_call: TRBV7-8
d_call: -
cdr3_nt: TGTGCCAGCAGCTTAACACACAAGGCTTCTGGGGCCAACGTCCTGACTTTC
cdr3_aa: CASSLTHKASGANVLTF

j_call: TRBJ2-1
clone_size: -
v_call: TRBV5-4
d_call: -
cdr3_nt: TGTGCCAGCACCAATCCTTACAATGAGCAGTTCTTC
cdr3_aa: CASTNPYNEQFF

j_call: TRBJ2-7
clone_size: -
v_call: TRBV27
d_call: TRBD1
cdr3_nt: TGTGCCAGCAGTTTTCGACAGGGGAGCTACGAGCAGTACTTC
cdr3_aa: CASSFRQGSYEQYF

j_call: TRBJ1-2
clone_size: -
v_call: TRBV4-1
d_call: -
cdr3_nt: TGCGCCAGCAGCCAAGATCCGACGGACTATGGCTACACCTTC
cdr3_aa: CASSQDPTDYGYTF

j_call: TRBJ1-3
clone_size: -
v_call: TRBV7-9
d_call: -
cdr3_nt: TGTGCCAGCAGCTCTGAAGGAACTGGAAACACCATATATTTT
cdr3_aa: CASSSEGTGNTIYF

j_call: TRBJ2-7
clone_size: -
v_call: TRBV7-9
d_call: -
cdr3_nt: TGTGCCAGCAGCTACTCTCAAGGACACAGCTACGAGCAGTACTTC
cdr3_aa: CASSYSQGHSYEQYF

j_call: TRBJ2-5
clone_size: -
v_call: TRBV4-2
d_call: -
cdr3_nt: TGTGCCAGCAGCCAAGAATTACAGGAGGTGGAGACCCAGTACTTC
cdr3_aa: CASSQELQEVETQYF

j_call: TRBJ2-7
clone_size: -
v_call: TRBV7-2
d_call: TRBD2
cdr3_nt: TGTGCCAGCAGCTTGCGGACTAGCGGCATTGGGTACGAGCAGTACTTC
cdr3_aa: CASSLRTSGIGYEQYF

j_call: TRBJ1-6
clone_size: -
v_call: TRBV10-1
d_call: -
cdr3_nt: TGCGCCAGCAGCGAGCACCGGGCAGTCAATTCACCCCTCCACTTT
cdr3_aa: CASSEHRAVNSPLHF

j_call: TRBJ2-3
clone_size: -
v_call: TRBV6-5
d_call: -
cdr3_nt: TGTGCCAGCAGTTACTCTGGTCCCTCGGCAGATACGCAGTATTTT
cdr3_aa: CASSYSGPSADTQYF

j_call: TRBJ1-6
clone_size: -
v_call: TRBV28
d_call: -
cdr3_nt: TGTGCCAGCAGTTTCGCATTCGGGTTGGATTCACCCCTCCACTTT
cdr3_aa: CASSFAFGLDSPLHF

j_call: TRBJ2-7
clone_size: -
v_call: TRBV6-1
d_call: TRBD2
cdr3_nt: TGTGCCAGCAGTGAAGCGGTCGGAGGGGAGGGAAACGAGCAGTACTTC
cdr3_aa: CASSEAVGGEGNEQYF

j_call: TRBJ1-1
clone_size: -
v_call: TRBV5-1
d_call: -
cdr3_nt: TGCGCCAGCAGCCCGTGGACGGAGAACACTGAAGCTTTCTTT
cdr3_aa: CASSPWTENTEAFF

j_call: TRBJ2-1
clone_size: -
v_call: TRBV27
d_call: TRBD1
cdr3_nt: TGTGCCAGCAGTTTTAGACAGGGGGTAATCCCCAATGAGCAGTTCTTC
cdr3_aa: CASSFRQGVIPNEQFF

j_call: TRBJ2-3
clone_size: -
v_call: TRBV7-9
d_call: TRBD1
cdr3_nt: TGTGCCAGCAGCCCGGGACAGCCCACAGATACGCAGTATTTT
cdr3_aa: CASSPGQPTDTQYF

j_call: TRBJ1-1
clone_size: once
v_call: TRBV4-1
d_call: -
cdr3_nt: TGCGCCAGCAGCCAAGGTACAGGGTGGGGCACTGAAGCTTTCTTT
cdr3_aa: CASSQGTGWGTEAFF

j_call: TRBJ2-1
clone_size: -
v_call: TRBV14
d_call: TRBD2
cdr3_nt: TGTGCCAGCAGCCCGCAGGGAGGGCCTAACCACAATGAGCAGTTCTTC
cdr3_aa: CASSPQGGPNHNEQFF

j_call: TRBJ2-7
clone_size: -
v_call: TRBV27
d_call: TRBD1
cdr3_nt: TGTGCCAGCAGTCCACAGGGGGCGGGCTACGAGCAGTACTTC
cdr3_aa: CASSPQGAGYEQYF

j_call: TRBJ1-1
clone_size: -
v_call: TRBV6-5
d_call: -
cdr3_nt: TGTGCCAGCAGTTACTCGTCAGGGGTAACTGAAGCTTTCTTT
cdr3_aa: CASSYSSGVTEAFF

j_call: TRBJ2-7
clone_size: -
v_call: TRBV4-1
d_call: TRBD2
cdr3_nt: TGCGCCAGCAGCTCACTAGCGGGCCCCTACGAGCAGTACTTC
cdr3_aa: CASSSLAGPYEQYF

j_call: TRBJ2-1
clone_size: -
v_call: TRBV9
d_call: -
cdr3_nt: TGTGCCAGCAGCGTGTGGGGGGCGGCGTTGCACAATGAGCAGTTCTTC
cdr3_aa: CASSVWGAALHNEQFF